This TCR beta chain was obtained from a study of cytomegalovirus exposure and HLA in healthy donors. Overall study results and limits: It was found in a later analysis that first-cohort TCR clusters tended to co-occur in the 100 to 150 validation repertoires. Per published reports, the classifier diagnosed cytomegalovirus status with high specificity and sensitivity.

V was trimmed by 0 bases and J by 2 bases, leaving 16 bases between them. The CDR3 runs to 18 residues. Per germline, CDR1 SGHVS and CDR2 FNYEAQ. Worth noting for this clone: Antigen: not known.

TCRdb's table, derived via immunoSEQ multiplex PCR, lists solely in-frame clones and lacks some. Among some 260,000 clones listed, less than 95% were seen once. The material sequenced was PBMCs. The chain uses TRBV7-6 and TRBJ2-2; D is possibly TRBD2 (7 bases). The clonotype comes from a woman aged 25 to 39 in good health and CMV-seronegative. This chain's CDR3 is CASSLAPGEGQNTGELFF. As DNA, the CDR3 is TGTGCCAGCAGCTTAGCGCCAGGGGAGGGCCAAAACACCGGGGAGCTGTTTTTT.